Sequencing of this T cell receptor (beta chain) was carried out in a study of blood T cell repertoires in COVID-19. Study background: The United States, Italy and Spain supplied acute and convalescent COVID-19 samples. The cDNA or gDNA used as material had been derived from T cells, B-cell-depleted T cells, or PBMCs.

Per the original data handling: Researchers report that nucleated cell counts were estimated from reference gene primer amplification. Clones were sequenced by immunoSEQ multiplex PCR, and TCRdb holds only the in-frame ones, with some missing. V and J calls and clone size come straight from that table; D and trimming were deduced from the DNA. The table lists about 83,000 clones, around 83% of them singletons, with about 20% in the top ten. The CDR3 is 14 residues long. Germline CDR1 and CDR2: LNHDA and SQIVND (reference sequence). Trimming cost V 6 bases and J 6 bases, with 14 bases left between them.

The sequenced sample was peripheral blood. This TCR was recovered from a woman aged 80 or over in a cohort sampled during active or convalescent COVID-19. This chain uses TRBV19 with TRBJ2-2, with D maybe TRBD2 (5 bases). The CDR3 spells CASRTGGASGELFF. DNA of the CDR3: TGTGCCAGTAGGACCGGAGGCGCGTCCGGGGAGCTGTTTTTT.